Below are 8 T cell receptor beta chains sequenced from a single sample in a study of T cells in women clearing cervical HPV infection (dated by TCRdb to the late 2010s). The library relied on the immunoSEQ multiplex PCR assay. TCRdb retrieved this table from immuneACCESS and kept in-frame rearrangements only. Not all clones are present; in checked studies, unresolved V genes account for under half, and no reason is known for the remainder. This sample's table carries about 33,000 clones. About 1.5% of the sample belongs to the ten largest clones. The source material was blood buffy coat. These receptors were collected from a woman aged 18 to 75 with a cervical HPV16 infection that either progressed to CIN3+ or cleared (not recorded which).

Regarding this clone: With the read ending 3 residues before the CDR3 end, the germline J gene is used to fill in that end. The chain links TRBV6-2 or TRBV6-3 to TRBJ1-5; 10 positions agree with TRBD1. Germline trimming cut 0 bases from V and 1 base from J; bases unmatched to any gene: 3. The CDR3 consists of 17 residues. CDR1 is MNHEY and CDR2 is SVGEGT in the germline V gene. The CDR3 spells CASSYSDRGQSNQPQHF. CDR3 DNA (partial): TGTGCCAGCAGTTACTCAGACAGGGGGCAAAGCAATCAGCCC.

As regards this clone: The observed sequence ends 3 residues before the CDR3 terminus, with the missing tail filled in from the germline J gene. The J gene is TRBJ2-3, the V gene TRBV7-9, with D maybe TRBD2 (5 bases). CDR3 length: 13 amino acids. CDR1 and CDR2 from the germline V gene are SEHNR and FQNEAQ (reference sequence). The chain's CDR3 is CASSLTIQETQYF. The part of the CDR3 DNA that was read is TGTGCCAGCAGCTTGACTATCCAAGAGACG.

The CDR3 region is CASSLGQQGEQYF. The part of the CDR3 DNA that was read is TGTGCCAGCAGCTTAGGACAGCAGGGCGAG. The rearrangement joins TRBV7-8 to TRBJ2-7; tentatively, D is TRBD1 (5 bases). The read falls 3 residues short of the CDR3 end, and the missing part is taken from the germline J gene. Germline V gene data show CDR1 as SGHVS and CDR2 as FQNEAQ. The germline V and J ends were trimmed by 1 base and 6 bases, with 10 bases remaining between them. The CDR3 is made up of 13 amino acids.

On this clone: The read terminates 3 residues ahead of where the CDR3 ends, so the germline J gene completes it. The chain carries TRBV2 and TRBJ1-1, with TRBD1 as a possible D gene (5 bases). V was shortened by 2 bases and J by 4 bases, with 11 bases between the two germline ends. This CDR3 is 14 amino acids long. Germline CDR1 and CDR2: SNHLY and FYNNEI. The CDR3 loop reads CASSETPGGTEAFF. The CDR3 DNA, read in part, is TGTGCCAGCAGTGAAACCCCGGGGGGCACTGAA. Together with reference TRBV2 and TRBJ1-1, the CDR3 gives the full variable domain: EPEVTQTPSHQVTQMGQEVILRCVPISNHLYFYWYRQILGQKVEFLVSFYNNEISEKSEIFDDQFSVERPDGSNFTLKIRSTKLEDSAMYFCASSETPGGTEAFFGQGTRLTVV.

CDR3: CASKGGGGAFEQYF. The sequenced part of the CDR3 DNA is TGTGCCAGCAAGGGAGGCGGGGGGGCGTTCGAG. The gene calls are TRBV2 and TRBJ2-7, with 9 bases lining up with TRBD2. Sequencing ends 3 residues short of the CDR3 end; the germline J gene provides the rest. In germline, CDR1 is SNHLY, CDR2 FYNNEI. The CDR3 extends over 14 amino acids. V was clipped by 7 bases and J by 6 bases; unmatched bases: 10.

As regards this clone: The read comes to an end 3 residues before the CDR3 does, leaving the germline J gene to fill in the end. The chain links TRBV2 to TRBJ2-5; TRBD2 is a possible D gene (6 bases). The CDR3 covers 14 residues. V dropped 6 bases and J dropped 1 base, with 12 bases sitting between them. Germline CDR1 and CDR2: SNHLY and FYNNEI. CDR3 DNA (partial): TGTGCCAGCAGGGTAGCCGGGGGCCAAGAGACC. Its translation is CASRVAGGQET. The whole CDR3 reads CASRVAGGQETQYF. The whole variable domain, filled in from reference TRBV2 and TRBJ2-5, reads EPEVTQTPSHQVTQMGQEVILRCVPISNHLYFYWYRQILGQKVEFLVSFYNNEISEKSEIFDDQFSVERPDGSNFTLKIRSTKLEDSAMYFCASRVAGGQETQYFGPGTRLLVL.

Notes on this clone: Read coverage stops 3 residues before the CDR3 terminus; the germline J gene supplies the remainder. This chain connects TRBV30 to TRBJ1-2, with unresolved D. This CDR3 region has 11 residues. Germline CDR1 GTSNPN, CDR2 SVGIG (reference sequence). The DNA read from the CDR3 is TGTGCCTGGAGTGTACTTGGTGAC. Its protein is CAWSVLGD. The CDR3 reads in full as CAWSVLGDYTF.

As for this clone: The read ends 3 residues early relative to the CDR3; the germline J gene fills the gap. This chain connects TRBV7-2 to TRBJ2-1, with TRBD1 matching 9 bases. The CDR3 is 16 residues long. V trimming: 0 bases; J trimming: 4 bases; junction bases outside the gene matches: 4. Per the germline V gene, CDR1 is SGHTA and CDR2 is FQGNSA. CDR3 sequence: CASSLADRGPYNEQFF. CDR3 DNA, as far as it was read: TGTGCCAGCAGCTTAGCGGACAGGGGCCCTTACAATGAG.